Each of the 2 T cell receptor beta chains below was sequenced from the same sample in a study of CXCR3-negative and CXCR3-positive naive CD8 T cells. Regarding the study as a whole: TRB CDR3s were more hydrophobic in CXCR3-positive than in CXCR3-negative naive cells.

UMI-labeled 5' RACE yielded the TRB cDNA libraries. Reprocessing the 5' RACE reads, TCRdb reports a single entry for every CDR3 protein and omits DNA. In all, the sample yields about 89,000 distinct CDR3 sequences. No antigens are known for them. The sequenced sample consisted of naive CXCR3+ CD8+ T cells from blood. Subset defined: CD45RO-CCR7+CD27+CD95- naive CD8+ T cells expressing CXCR3 (TNR3+). The receptors originated from a human donor in good health. Some clones in this sample may be carry-over from other donors' samples.

V gene TRBV27 combines with J gene TRBJ2-2; TCRdb selects TRBD1, and the lack of DNA leaves this call unchecked. Germline CDR1 and CDR2: MNHEY and SMNVEV (reference sequence). This CDR3 is built from 15 residues. CDR3 protein: CASSWTGLGTGELFF.

The chain combines TRBV28 with TRBJ2-3; the D call from TCRdb, TRBD2, cannot be confirmed without DNA. Germline lookup yields CDR1 MDHEN and CDR2 SYDVKM. The CDR3 extends over 13 amino acids. CDR3 loop: CANSLAGADTQYF.